Shown below are 30 T cell receptor beta chains from a single sample sequenced in a study of blood T cells in healthy people across ages. A second PCR of 7 to 11 cycles used a sample-barcoded 5' primer and a J-beta primer mix. MiXCR, run by TCRdb on the 5' RACE reads, gives a single entry per CDR3 protein. The repertoire includes over 950,000 distinct CDR3 sequences, less than 45% of them detected once, and roughly 13% sits in the top ten. What was sequenced was blood. These receptors were collected from a man between 18 and 35 years old in good health.

The rearrangement uses TRBV5-1 and TRBJ1-2, with a possible D match to TRBD1 (6 bases). Germline loops: CDR1 SGHRS, CDR2 YFSETQ. Trimming took off 6 bases at V and 12 bases at J, with 15 bases between the two ends. This CDR3 spans 11 amino acids. The CDR3 coding sequence is TGCGCCAGCATCATCCTATGGGGGCACACCTTC. Residues: CASIILWGHTF.

This sequence joins TRBV18 and TRBJ1-2; 8 bases agree with TRBD1. V dropped 3 bases and J dropped 6; count of bases not matched to a gene: 15. CDR1 is KGHSH, CDR2 LQKENI, per germline. The length of the CDR3 is 17 residues. CDR3 nucleotide sequence: TGTGCCAGCTCACCTGTTTCGGTGACAGGGGTAAATGATGGCTACACCTTC. This sequence encodes CASSPVSVTGVNDGYTF.

This clonotype was detected once. The chain recombines TRBV7-2 with TRBJ2-1; 10 nucleotides agree with TRBD2. Per the germline V gene, CDR1 is SGHTA and CDR2 is FQGNSA. There are 16 residues in the CDR3. V dropped 1 base and J dropped 8; count of bases not matched to a gene: 8. CDR3 residues: CASSLELGSGGHEQFF. The CDR3 DNA reads TGTGCCAGCAGCTTAGAATTGGGTAGCGGGGGGCATGAGCAGTTCTTC.

The V gene is TRBV5-6, the J gene TRBJ2-1, with D possibly being TRBD2 (6 bases). Germline CDR1 SGHDT, CDR2 YYEEEE. The V end was cut by 2 bases, the J end by 8 bases, with 11 bases between. The CDR3 runs 13 residues. The CDR3 sequence is CASSLWDSDEQFF. CDR3 nucleotides: TGTGCCAGCAGCTTATGGGACTCCGATGAGCAGTTCTTC.

This clonotype was counted many times. J is TRBJ1-1 and V is TRBV5-1; no clear D gene. V lost 9 bases and J 0 bases, leaving 15 bases between the germline ends. Germline CDR1 is SGHRS and CDR2 is YFSETQ. The CDR3 is made up of 14 amino acids. CDR3 bases: TGCGCCACCGCCTTTCTTGACATGAACACTGAAGCTTTCTTT. Amino acid sequence: CATAFLDMNTEAFF.

The chain couples TRBV6-5 to TRBJ1-1; D is ambiguous. Germline assignment: CDR1 MNHEY and CDR2 SVGAGI. The ends were cut back, 3 bases at V and 7 bases at J, with 12 bases in the middle. The CDR3 sequence is 13 residues long. The CDR3 here is CASSYFVRGEAFF. For the CDR3, the DNA is TGTGCCAGCAGTTATTTCGTCCGGGGTGAAGCTTTCTTT.

The rearrangement joins TRBV5-1 to TRBJ2-2, with D perhaps TRBD2 (6 bases). Germline loops: CDR1 SGHRS, CDR2 YFSETQ. The CDR3 length is 16 residues. V was cut by 4 bases and J by 2 bases, with 15 bases left in between. CDR3 protein: CASSQDGGPNTGELFF. CDR3 in DNA: TGCGCCAGCAGCCAAGACGGGGGACCCAACACCGGGGAGCTGTTTTTT.

This clonotype appeared a few times. V and J are TRBV6-5 and TRBJ2-5, with TRBD2 matching over 8 bases. CDR3 length: 15 residues. V lost 2 bases, J lost 2 bases, and 4 bases stayed unmatched. Germline V gene sequence: CDR1 MNHEY, CDR2 SVGAGI. CDR3 coding DNA: TGTGCCAGCAGTTACGCCGGGAGGGTACAAGAGACCCAGTACTTC. The encoded protein is CASSYAGRVQETQYF.

This clonotype was seen more than once but under ten times. One end of the junction fails to match germline, which may point to a read error. The chain has TRBV6-6 and TRBJ2-1, with TRBD2 as a possible D gene (5 bases). From germline, CDR1 is MNHNY and CDR2 SVGAGI (reference sequence). The CDR3 contains 14 residues. CDR3 sequence (DNA): TGTGCCAGCAGTTACAGGACTCCCCGGGATGAGAAGTTCTTC. Translated, it gives CASSYRTPRDEKFF.

This chain links TRBV6-5 with TRBJ1-2; tentative D call: TRBD1 (6 bases). The V and J ends lost 6 bases and 4 bases respectively, with 15 bases between them. CDR1 and CDR2 from the germline V gene are MNHEY and SVGAGI. The CDR3 extends over 14 amino acids. CDR3: CASRTNREGYGYTF. DNA of the CDR3: TGTGCCAGCAGGACTAACAGGGAGGGCTATGGCTACACCTTC.

The chain links TRBV2 to TRBJ2-7; no definite D call. V was pared by 6 bases and J by 7 bases, with 13 bases between. The CDR3 covers 12 residues. Per the germline V gene, CDR1 is SNHLY and CDR2 is FYNNEI. The CDR3 region has the DNA TGTGCCAGCAGCGATGCTAACAATGAGCAGTACTTC. This codes for CASSDANNEQYF.

To note about this clonotype: The germline gene is not matched at one end of the junction; a read error may be the cause. The chain uses TRBV3-1 and TRBJ1-1; 7 bases match TRBD1. There are 17 residues in the CDR3. CDR1 is LGHDT and CDR2 is YNNKEL in the germline V gene (reference sequence). The DNA of the CDR3 is TGTGCCAGCAGCCAAGATACGGGCGGCAGGGGGAACCCTGAAGCTTTCTTT. It is translated as CASSQDTGGRGNPEAFF.

The table lists this clonotype with many counts. The rearrangement links TRBV7-9 to TRBJ2-5; possible D gene TRBD2, 6 bases. V lost 3 bases to trimming and J lost 1 base, with 15 bases between them. The CDR3 is made up of 16 amino acids. Germline loops: CDR1 SEHNR, CDR2 FQNEAQ (reference sequence). The CDR3 sequence is CASSFSTGTPQETQYF. The CDR3 DNA follows: TGTGCCAGCAGCTTCAGCACCGGGACTCCCCAAGAGACCCAGTACTTC. Full variable domain (outside the CDR3, taken from reference TRBV7-9 and TRBJ2-5): DTGVSQNPRHKITKRGQNVTFRCDPISEHNRLYWYRQTLGQGPEFLTYFQNEAQLEKSRLLSDRFSAERPKGSFSTLEIQRTEQGDSAMYLCASSFSTGTPQETQYFGPGTRLLVL.

The V and J genes are TRBV6-6 and TRBJ1-2; D not certain. Trimming took 11 bases from V and 2 from J, leaving 15 bases between them. Germline V gene data show CDR1 as MNHNY and CDR2 as SVGAGI (reference sequence). The CDR3 is 13 residues long. In DNA form, the CDR3 reads TGTGCCGGCACCCGGGGTTTAAACTATGGCTACACCTTC. Protein: CAGTRGLNYGYTF.

This chain links TRBV27 with TRBJ1-1; a weak D match, TRBD1 (6 bases). The CDR3 is made up of 16 amino acids. The V end was cut by 5 bases, the J end by 5 bases, with 21 bases between. Germline-derived CDR1 and CDR2 are MNHEY and SMNVEV (reference sequence). In DNA, the CDR3 is TGTGCCAGCAGTCTCCAGGTGGGGGGCCGGGAGACTGAAGCTTTCTTT. This encodes CASSLQVGGRETEAFF.

CDR3 coding DNA: TGCAGTGCTAGGGGACAGGGGTCTAGCACAGATACGCAGTATTTT. It encodes CSARGQGSSTDTQYF. The chain uses TRBV20-1 and TRBJ2-3; 10 bases line up with TRBD1. The CDR3 is made up of 15 amino acids. CDR1 DFQATT and CDR2 SNEGSKA come from the germline V gene (reference sequence). V shed 3 bases, J shed 0 bases, and the junction held 3 bases outside the gene matches.

This chain connects TRBV6-2 or TRBV6-3 to TRBJ2-7; D could derive from TRBD1 or TRBD2 (5 bases each). The CDR3 extends over 15 amino acids. CDR1 is MNHEY and CDR2 is SVGEGT in the germline V gene. The V end lost 3 bases, the J end lost 9 bases, and 21 bases lay between the germline ends. CDR3 nucleotides: TGTGCCAGCAGTTATTCGTGCGGTTCTGGGGACGGGCAGTACTTC. As protein: CASSYSCGSGDGQYF.

The V and J genes are TRBV2 and TRBJ1-6, with D maybe TRBD1 (6 bases). Germline lookup yields CDR1 SNHLY and CDR2 FYNNEI. V lost 8 bases and J lost 7, with 12 bases in between. CDR3 length equals 13 residues. The CDR3: CASGRDTNSPLHF. The DNA of the CDR3 is TGTGCCAGCGGCCGGGACACCAATTCACCCCTCCACTTT.

This sequence joins TRBV4-1 and TRBJ1-4, with D perhaps TRBD1 (6 bases). From germline, CDR1 is MGHRA and CDR2 YSYEKL. V was cut by 2 bases and J by 0 bases, with 16 bases left in between. This CDR3 spans 18 amino acids. DNA for the CDR3: TGCGCCAGCAGCCAAAAAAGGGGGGAACAAGCAACTAATGAAAAACTGTTTTTT. Protein product: CASSQKRGEQATNEKLFF.

The V gene is TRBV15, the J gene TRBJ1-1, with 7 bases matching TRBD1. V lost 5 bases to trimming and J lost 5 bases; unmatched junction nucleotides: 5. The CDR3 is 13 amino acids. From germline, CDR1 is LNHNV and CDR2 YYDKDF (reference sequence). The CDR3 DNA is TGTGCCACCAGCCGGGGACAGTTGACTGAAGCTTTCTTT. This translates into CATSRGQLTEAFF.

Comment on this clonotype: One end of the junction does not line up with germline, which may come from a read error. The gene calls are TRBV12-3 or TRBV12-4 and TRBJ2-3; TRBD2 matches 11 bases. The CDR3 extends over 15 amino acids. This CDR3 reads CASTRLAGGADAQYF. The CDR3 DNA reads as TGTGCCAGCACTCGCCTAGCGGGGGGAGCAGATGCGCAGTATTTT.

This clonotype was seen more than once but under ten times. The chain links TRBV6-2 or TRBV6-3 to TRBJ1-5, with 7 bases lining up with TRBD1. There are 16 residues in the CDR3. Germline lookup yields CDR1 MNHEY and CDR2 SVGEGT. The trim removed 6 bases at V and 4 bases at J, leaving 12 bases unmatched. Here the CDR3 DNA reads TGTGCCAGCAGAGTGTCAAGGGACAGCCCGAATCAGCCCCAGCATTTT. It translates to CASRVSRDSPNQPQHF.

In its sample, this clonotype was seen a few times. This chain connects TRBV7-2 to TRBJ1-4; tentatively, D is TRBD1 (6 bases). Between the trimmed V and J ends, which lost 5 bases and 10 bases, there was a span of 14 bases. From germline, CDR1 is SGHTA and CDR2 FQGNSA. The CDR3 totals 13 residues. CDR3 region: CASSVLRGGKLFF. CDR3 bases: TGTGCCAGCAGCGTGCTCAGGGGCGGAAAACTGTTTTTT.

The chain employs TRBV9 and TRBJ2-7; D gene uncertain. Germline CDR1 and CDR2: SGDLS and YYNGEE. Trimming took off 0 bases at V and 7 bases at J, with 17 bases between the two ends. This CDR3 region has 15 residues. This CDR3 reads CASSVEGDSYNEQYF. DNA for the CDR3: TGTGCCAGCAGCGTAGAAGGAGACTCCTACAATGAGCAGTACTTC.

J is TRBJ1-4 and V is TRBV4-2; 7 nucleotides match TRBD1. There are 17 residues in the CDR3. The ends lost 1 base at V and 4 bases at J; junction bases unmatched: 9. CDR1 and CDR2 (germline): LGHNA, YNFKEQ. In nucleotides, the CDR3 is TGTGCCAGCAGCCAAGGGAGCACGGGACAGTATAATGAAAAACTGTTTTTT. It specifies CASSQGSTGQYNEKLFF.

This clonotype showed up just a few times. The chain carries TRBV4-2 and TRBJ1-2; a weak D match, TRBD1 (6 bases). V dropped 0 bases and J dropped 6 bases, with 17 bases sitting between them. Germline V gene data show CDR1 as LGHNA and CDR2 as YNFKEQ. The CDR3 is 16 amino acids. The CDR3 reads CASSQDRSGARHGYTF. CDR3 in DNA: TGTGCCAGCAGCCAAGATAGGTCAGGGGCCCGTCATGGCTACACCTTC.

This rearrangement joins TRBV27 to TRBJ1-1; D remains ambiguous. Trimming removed 5 bases at V and 1 base at J, with 11 bases between. The germline V gene has CDR1 MNHEY and CDR2 SMNVEV (reference sequence). The length of the CDR3 is 14 residues. The CDR3, as DNA: TGTGCCAGCAGTGTATGGTCTCGGAACACTGAAGCTTTCTTT. Residues: CASSVWSRNTEAFF.

In nucleotides, the CDR3 is TGTGCCAGCAGTTTAAACGAAGGCGGAGCTTTCTTT. Residues: CASSLNEGGAFF. The chain joins TRBV28 to TRBJ1-1; D remains unclear. The CDR3 is 12 residues long. In germline, CDR1 is MDHEN, CDR2 SYDVKM. The V end was cut by 2 bases, the J end by 10 bases, with 11 bases between.

This clonotype was detected a few times. The rearrangement joins TRBV7-2 to TRBJ1-2, with D possibly TRBD1 on 5 matching bases. Germline-derived CDR1 and CDR2 are SGHTA and FQGNSA. Trimming left V 1 base short and J 6 bases short, with 12 bases between. The CDR3 length is 14 residues. CDR3 region: CASSLVGEGNGYTF. In nucleotides, the CDR3 is TGTGCCAGCAGCTTAGTCGGGGAGGGGAATGGCTACACCTTC.

The chain combines TRBV12-3 or TRBV12-4 with TRBJ1-1; the match to TRBD1 covers 7 bases. The CDR3 runs to 14 residues. V gave up 5 bases and J gave up 5 bases; unmatched junction bases: 8. The CDR3 coding sequence is TGTGCCAGCAGTCCCGGACAGGAAAGGACTGAAGCTTTCTTT. It encodes CASSPGQERTEAFF.